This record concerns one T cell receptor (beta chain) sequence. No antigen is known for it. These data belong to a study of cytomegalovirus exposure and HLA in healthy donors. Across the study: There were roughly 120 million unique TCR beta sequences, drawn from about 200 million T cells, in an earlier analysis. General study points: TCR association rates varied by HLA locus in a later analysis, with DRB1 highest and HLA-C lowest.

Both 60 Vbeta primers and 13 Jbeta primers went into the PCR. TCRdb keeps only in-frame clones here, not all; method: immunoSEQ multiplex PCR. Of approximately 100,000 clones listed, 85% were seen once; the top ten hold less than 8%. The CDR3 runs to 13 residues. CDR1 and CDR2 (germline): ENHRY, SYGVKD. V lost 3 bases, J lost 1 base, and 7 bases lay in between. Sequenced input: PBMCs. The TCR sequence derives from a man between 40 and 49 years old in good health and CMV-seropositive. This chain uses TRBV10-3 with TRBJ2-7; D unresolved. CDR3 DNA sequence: TGTGCCATCAGTGAAAACGGGTCCTACGAGCAGTACTTC. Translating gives CAISENGSYEQYF.